The entry below describes one TCR beta chain. As yet, its antigen is unknown. The sample contains more than one DNA sequence encoding this CDR3. The table came from immunoSEQ multiplex PCR; TCRdb's copy has only in-frame clones and leaves some out. This table has roughly 20,000 clones, roughly 89% appearing once. The sample comes from a study of regulatory and conventional T cells in RAG deficiency. Study-level points and caveats: Patient subsets had shorter CDR3s; Omenn Treg-Tconv overlap exceeded 80%. Omenn syndrome and CID/AS patients had around 100-fold fewer unique Treg TCR beta sequences, versus approximately 9.8-fold elsewhere. RAG-deficient patients showed markedly lower Shannon entropy and higher Simpson indices than control T-cell subsets.

Regulatory T cells were sorted from blood as CD4+ CD25-high CD127-low cells. The ends were cut back, 1 base at V and 8 bases at J, with 17 bases in the middle. The CDR3 has 14 residues. Germline V gene sequence: CDR1 GTSNPN, CDR2 SVGIG (reference sequence). These records were also assigned to another study, of regulatory T cells. From that report: The primer mix had 52 TRBV and 13 TRBJ primers. Regulatory T cells showed the strongest V-J pair restriction and V/J gene skewing among patient repertoires.

The receptor comes from a human donor in good health. The sample taken for sequencing was Tregs sorted from blood. The V gene is TRBV30, the J gene TRBJ1-2, with D hard to call. CDR3 loop: CAWSETLGLGGYTF. The CDR3 DNA sequence: TGTGCCTGGAGTGAGACACTGGGGTTGGGGGGCTACACCTTC.